The source of this T cell receptor (beta chain) is a study of shared clonotypes between healthy human individuals. About the research overall: Every donor yielded three CD4 naive, three CD4 memory, two CD8 naive and one CD8 memory plate. Regarding the study as a whole: Blood alone was sampled, and tissue repertoires likely differ. Generation probabilities of non-shared clonotypes were lower (relative to those shared by all four donors).

Germline V CDR1 and CDR2: PRHDT, FYEKMQ (reference sequence). This CDR3 comprises 12 residues. Original analysis: ImmunoSEQ sequences covered only the junction and lacked quality scores; filtering therefore differed. Sequenced by immunoSEQ multiplex PCR; TCRdb stores in-frame clones only, minus some. That table gives V, J and clone size, and the DNA gave D and trimming. The sample yields about 2.2 million clones, about 94% seen once. Terminally differentiated effector memory CD45RA+ cells were excluded from the naive CD8 cells, which were CD45RO-negative and positively selected for CCR7. Concerning this clone: What it recognizes is unknown. Relative to the germline gene, one junction end is altered; a read error may explain this.

The sequencing sample was made of naive CD8+ T cells from PBMCs. This clonotype was obtained from a man aged 18-30 years in good health. Some clones in this sample may be carry-over from other donors' samples. V gene TRBV13 combines with J gene TRBJ2-3, with TRBD1 matching over 9 bases. The CDR3 coding sequence is TGTGCCAGCAGCCCAAGGGACAGGGAGAGCCTTTTT. It is translated as CASSPRDRESLF.